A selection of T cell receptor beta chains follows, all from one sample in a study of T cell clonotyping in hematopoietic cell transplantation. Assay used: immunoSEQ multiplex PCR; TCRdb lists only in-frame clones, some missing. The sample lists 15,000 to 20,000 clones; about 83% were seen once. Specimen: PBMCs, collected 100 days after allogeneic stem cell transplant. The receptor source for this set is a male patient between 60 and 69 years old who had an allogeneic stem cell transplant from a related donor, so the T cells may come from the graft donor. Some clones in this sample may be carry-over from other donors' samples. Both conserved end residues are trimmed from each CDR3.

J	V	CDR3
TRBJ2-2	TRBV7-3	ASSLKAGELF
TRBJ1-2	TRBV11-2	ASSFTENGYT
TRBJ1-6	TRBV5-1	ASSPGGLEDSPLH
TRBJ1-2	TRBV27	ASSPSTGLTYGYT
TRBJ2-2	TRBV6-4	ASSVDTFTGELF
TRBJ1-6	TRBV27	ASSPSGNNSPLH
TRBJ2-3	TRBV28	ASSSETGGGTDTQY
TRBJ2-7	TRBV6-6	ASSPAGQMQY
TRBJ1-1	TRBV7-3	ASSVGHQNTEAF
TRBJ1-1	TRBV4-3	ASSQDFGGVGDTEAF
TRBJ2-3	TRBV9	ASSVGSVRTDTQY
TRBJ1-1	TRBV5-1	ASNQAMNTEAF
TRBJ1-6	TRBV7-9	ASSPDRASGSPLH
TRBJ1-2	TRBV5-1	ASSDRQGNYGYT
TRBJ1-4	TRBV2	ASSDQGKEKLF
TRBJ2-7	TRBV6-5	ASTSGLYEQY
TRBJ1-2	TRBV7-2	ASSVGTAFNYGYT
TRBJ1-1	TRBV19	ASSIGAGRNTEAF
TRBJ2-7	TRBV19	ASSISGDEQY
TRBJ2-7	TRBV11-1	ASSLGTGSYEQY
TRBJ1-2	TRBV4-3	ASSQDLEGARGGSYT
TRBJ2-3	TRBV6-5	ASSTSGGGTDTQY
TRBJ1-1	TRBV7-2	ASSLSGGRTEAF
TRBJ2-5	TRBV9	ASSVGLAGVETQY
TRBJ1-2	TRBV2	ASRGQGAYGYT
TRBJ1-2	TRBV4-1	ASSPSAGQGNYGYT
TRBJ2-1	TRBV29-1	SVGTPDSYNEQF
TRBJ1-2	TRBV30	AWSADRTYGYT
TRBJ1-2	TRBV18	ASSLTTGDGGYT
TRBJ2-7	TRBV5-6	ASSFPKPPSPYEQY
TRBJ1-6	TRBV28	ASSSPGQGRSPLH
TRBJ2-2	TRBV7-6	ASSSLGGSGELF
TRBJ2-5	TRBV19	ASSIALATGGDLGETQY
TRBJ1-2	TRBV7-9	ASSLTGEVDYGYT
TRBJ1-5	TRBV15	ATSRVTGGLRNQPQH
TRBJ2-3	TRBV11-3	ASKGSRTDTQY
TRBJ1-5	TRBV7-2	ASSLTGGQPQH
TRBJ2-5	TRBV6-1	ASRKPGTKETQY
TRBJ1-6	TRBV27	ASSLRGTSYNSPLH
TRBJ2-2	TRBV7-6	ASSSDRGGTGELF
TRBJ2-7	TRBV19	ACGKALFREQY